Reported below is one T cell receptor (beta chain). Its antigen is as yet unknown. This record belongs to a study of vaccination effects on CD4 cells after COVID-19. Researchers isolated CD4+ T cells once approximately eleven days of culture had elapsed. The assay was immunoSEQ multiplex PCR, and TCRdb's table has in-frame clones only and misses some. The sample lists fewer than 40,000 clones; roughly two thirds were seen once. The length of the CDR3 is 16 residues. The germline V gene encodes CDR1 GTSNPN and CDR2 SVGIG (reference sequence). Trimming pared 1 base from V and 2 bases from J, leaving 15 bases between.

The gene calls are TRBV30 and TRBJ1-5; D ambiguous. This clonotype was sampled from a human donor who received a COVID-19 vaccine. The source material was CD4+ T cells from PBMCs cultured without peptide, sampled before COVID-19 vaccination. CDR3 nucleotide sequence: TGTGCCTGGAGTGAGGGAGACACGGGTGGCAATCAGCCCCAGCATTTT. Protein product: CAWSEGDTGGNQPQHF.